This TCR beta chain was recorded in a study of cytomegalovirus exposure and HLA in healthy donors (dated by TCRdb to 2017 to 2019). For the study in its entirety: An earlier analysis of a few hundred of the donors reported about 260 Gb of sequence data and around 100 million unique TCR beta sequences obtained from about 180 million T cells. An early release that covered 640 HLA-typed donors contained approximately 300 gigabases of sequencing data and roughly 84 million unique TCR sequences. Of the roughly 420 genotyped donors, 65% to 90% were placed in the genetic ancestry cluster associated with self-reported Caucasian donors. The study aimed to test whether signatures of past pathogen exposure could be identified by cataloging public T cell receptors. Using immunosequencing, the study profiled T cell repertoires from around 680 subjects and related those repertoires to cytomegalovirus serostatus. Besides the first cohort of around 670 subjects, a separate validation cohort made up of roughly 120 different subjects was used. To predict cytomegalovirus infection status, the study combined high-throughput TCR immunosequencing, statistical association of individual TCRs with disease status, and machine learning. A later analysis re-examined previously published TCR beta repertoires from around 670 donors and added high-resolution HLA genotyping to investigate patterns of TCR occurrence. Rather than drawing on any new phenotypic data, the later analysis identified candidate immune exposures from TCR beta sequences and the way those sequences occurred across donors. In an earlier analysis of 550 to 700 of the donors, high-throughput TCR beta sequencing was used to judge whether each TCR beta V gene segment behaved as functional or pseudogenic. Donor age, sex, ethnicity and CMV serostatus were compiled together with the repertoire data. In a later genetic analysis, genome-wide SNP genotypes for 398 of the 666 donors were used, and that subset was treated as a discovery cohort. All discovery cohort repertoires had been generated using a single sequencing platform. HLA typing included class I and class II loci at four-digit resolution. Typing coverage differed by locus: A, B, C, DRB1 and DQB1 were typed in roughly 620-630 donors, DQA1 in 522, DPA1 in 600 to 610, and DPB1 in 472. Roughly 5 DR-DQ haplotypes were treated as single units for association and clustering because of strong linkage in the cohort. Among roughly 400 genotyped donors of the cohort, an average of around 240,000 unique TCR beta nucleotide sequences were sequenced per donor, roughly 18% of them non-productive. The full study reports these points: A later genetic analysis reported fewer N-insertions in productive TCRs among donors in an Asian-associated ancestry cluster than the roughly 640-donor mean. According to a later analysis, parvovirus B19, influenza, CMV and Epstein-Barr virus appeared linked to several top co-occurrence clusters. In an earlier analysis of 587 of the donors, most TCR beta V segments were observed in productive rearrangements about 87% or about 30% of the time, broadly matching IMGT annotations. Presence/absence analyses assumed roughly uniform sequencing depth across donors, an assumption that may not hold. A later analysis found that TCR association rates varied across HLA loci, with DRB1 alleles showing the most associated TCRs and HLA-C alleles the fewest. Correlated functional status among segregating V segments might reflect linkage disequilibrium, but an unknown experimental factor could not be ruled out. Compared with equally common non-associated chains, HLA-associated TCR beta chains in a later analysis were more clonally expanded and had lower generation probabilities. Across donors, most TCR sequences were observed very rarely, whereas some public TCRs were present in many individuals. A cluster of highly shared sequence variants was judged likely to represent a technical artifact of the sequencing pipeline. The earlier analysis of almost 600 of the donors excluded some 16 rarely observed V segments, including chromosome 9 orphons, because counts were too low. Specific HLA alleles were associated with 15,000 to 20,000 TCR beta sequences at a false discovery rate of 0.05 in a later analysis. A further reported finding was that TCR beta sequences accurately predicted the HLA-A and HLA-B alleles for most subjects in the first cohort. Cytomegalovirus status was reported to be diagnosed by the classifier with high specificity and sensitivity in both the original and validation cohorts. According to the authors, the approach could potentially be generalized to other disease states and immunological phenotypes. The study gave a list of under 200 TCR beta chains associated with cytomegalovirus. Most CMV-associated TCR beta chains appeared to be HLA-restricted in a later analysis, and the HLA associations seemed to be driven largely by CMV exposure. Because HLA typing was unavailable for some donors at each locus, only the typed subset was used in association tests. The 87-base-pair reads could not distinguish some IMGT-functional V segments, including TRBV6-2 and TRBV6-3, so those segments were excluded. The only immune exposure information available for the cohort was CMV serostatus. A later genetic analysis associated a missense DCLRE1C variant with V-gene and J-gene trimming of TCR beta chains, and an independent cohort replicated the association. Three of the identified cytomegalovirus-associated TCR beta chains were confirmed in vitro to be specific for cytomegalovirus antigens. In this cohort, only TCR beta chains were sequenced, and detectable features were limited by the absence of alpha or paired-chain data. When HLA alleles, especially DR and DQ, strongly co-occurred, attributing TCR associations to individual alleles was difficult.

In total, roughly 670 healthy bone marrow donors made up the cohort. Cohort members were all nominally healthy when sampled, although unrecorded immune exposures were likely present. The donor was CMV seronegative and was included in the group of a few hundred seronegative cohort members. Each donor provided a peripheral blood sample, and peripheral blood mononuclear cells were used for TCR beta sequencing. Genomic DNA extraction from the blood cell samples was performed with the Qiagen DNeasy Blood Extraction Kit. The germline V gene encodes CDR1 LNHNV and CDR2 YYDKDF (reference sequence). The CDR3, cysteine through phenylalanine, is 13 amino acids long. Only CDR3 DNA remains: 39 bases, in frame from the first base. V is pared back by 3 bases and J by 3 bases, with 5 bases lying between the germline termini. About this clone itself: Its antigen is currently not known.

The method behind the library was the immunoSEQ multiplex PCR assay. A mixture of 60 forward primers for TCR Vbeta segments and 13 reverse primers for TCR Jbeta segments was used in the multiplex PCR. The CDR3 region of rearranged TCR beta genes was amplified from genomic DNA by a multiplex PCR assay. Amplified TCR beta libraries were sequenced as 87-base-pair reads on the Illumina HiSeq System. In the paper's pipeline: A later analysis counted approximately 76 million unique TCR beta chains across the 600 to 850 repertoires, and some 11 million of these chains were shared by at least two donors. To remove PCR and sequencing errors, raw reads were error-corrected and collapsed into unique sequences using a nearest-neighbor algorithm that merged closely related sequences. To assign V, D and J gene segments, CDR3 sequences were aligned to IMGT reference sequences. For a sequence to be retained, a match of at least six nucleotides was required to both a V gene segment and a J gene segment. Rearrangements were called productive when the CDR3 lacked stop codons and stayed in frame with V and J; all others were non-productive. CDR3 was defined according to IMGT convention as the region running from the second conserved V-encoded cysteine to the conserved J-encoded phenylalanine. In an earlier analysis of around 640 of the donors, sequences lacking an unambiguous match to a single V gene segment were excluded. An earlier analysis of 587 of the donors called V segments functional above 56.7% productive rearrangements and segregating when the between-donor standard deviation exceeded 5%. To diagnose cytomegalovirus status from the catalog of TCR beta chain sequences, a statistical classification framework was built. In a later analysis, TCR nucleotide sequences were compared against IMGT/GENE-DB human TR gene sequences so that V and J genes could be assigned. Using the TCRdist pipeline, a later analysis assigned CDR3 sequences along with most-parsimonious VDJ recombination scenarios. In a later analysis, each TCR beta chain was defined by its CDR3 amino acid sequence together with its V-gene family, and reads without a unique V-gene family were excluded. A later analysis removed several hundred highly shared, low-generation-probability nucleotide sequences to deal with suspected cross-contamination and a sequencing artifact. In a later analysis, a clonal expansion index was calculated for each public chain from normalized within-repertoire ranks of inferred template counts. Generation probabilities in a later analysis came from a VDJ recombination model fitted to out-of-frame rearrangements, and those results were checked against IGoR. Hypergeometric tests were used in a later analysis to score TCR-TCR, TCR-HLA and TCR-CMV co-occurrence, with a repertoire-size bias correction applied to the TCR pairs. False discovery rates were estimated in a later analysis by permuting HLA or CMV assignments 20 times. In a later analysis, co-occurring TCRs were grouped using DBSCAN, with TCRdist sequence similarity added in when clustering inside HLA-allele-positive subsets. For co-occurrence clustering, repertoires with fewer than 30,000 or more than 120,000 public chains were excluded, along with roughly five repertoires with anomalous nucleotide sharing. TCRdb limited this immuneACCESS table to in-frame rearrangements with V and J called. A share of clones is missing; checked studies link under half to unresolved V genes, and the rest is unexplained. That table furnishes V, J and clone size, whereas the DNA furnished D and trimming. This sample's records show roughly 100,000 clones. About 3.4% of the sample is in the top ten clones.

The sequence came from a woman aged 25 to 45 in good health and CMV-seronegative. The V and J genes are TRBV15 and TRBJ1-4, with the D gene not confidently named. The sequenced sample consisted of PBMCs. The CDR3 region reads CATSRTPNEKLFF. The bases read TGTGCCACCAGCAGGACACCTAATGAAAAACTGTTTTTT.